Listed below are T cell receptor beta chains from one sample, sequenced in a study of CD8 T cells in ankylosing spondylitis. Each CDR3 protein is one row after TCRdb ran MiXCR on the 5' RACE reads. The sample yields approximately 60,000 distinct CDR3 sequences, about 6.2% seen once. The sample was synovial fluid, either unsorted or a sorted T cell fraction (not recorded which). These TCRs come from a male donor with ankylosing spondylitis. CDR3s include the opening cysteine and the closing phenylalanine or tryptophan. D genes are given only for firm matches. Clone size is shown for a subset of rows, as once, few, many or a class of expanded clone.

J: TRBJ2-6; D: -; V: TRBV5-1; size: many; DNA: TGCGCCAGCAGCTCCGGACGCTCTGGGGCCAACGTCCTGACTTTC; CDR3: CASSSGRSGANVLTF
J: TRBJ2-1; D: TRBD2; V: TRBV6-2/TRBV6-3; size: many; DNA: TGTGCCAGCATTCCATCAAGTGGGGGACTAGTCAGATTTGAGCAGTTCTTC; CDR3: CASIPSSGGLVRFEQFF
J: TRBJ2-1; D: TRBD2; V: TRBV10-3; size: many; DNA: TGTGCCAGCCAAACTAGCGGGAGCAACAATGAGCAGTTCTTC; CDR3: CASQTSGSNNEQFF
J: TRBJ2-7; D: TRBD2; V: TRBV20-1; size: many; DNA: TGCAGTGCAGTACTCGGGACTAGCGGGGCCTACGAGCAGTACTTC; CDR3: CSAVLGTSGAYEQYF
J: TRBJ2-7; D: TRBD1; V: TRBV7-2; size: many; DNA: TGTGCCAGCAGCTTAGGACAGGGAAGGGGCTACGAGCAGTACTTC; CDR3: CASSLGQGRGYEQYF
J: TRBJ2-7; D: -; V: TRBV4-2; size: -; DNA: TGTGCCAGCAGCCAAGGGCCGGGACCGCAATACGAGCAGTACTTC; CDR3: CASSQGPGPQYEQYF
J: TRBJ2-4; D: -; V: TRBV11-1; size: few; DNA: TGTGCCAGCAGCTTAGGCCGAGTTAGGGACTGGGCCAAAAACATTCAGTACTTC; CDR3: CASSLGRVRDWAKNIQYF
J: TRBJ2-3; D: -; V: TRBV25-1; size: few; DNA: TGTGCCAGCAGTCGACAGGGCACAGATACGCAGTATTTT; CDR3: CASSRQGTDTQYF
J: TRBJ2-1; D: TRBD1; V: TRBV30; size: -; DNA: TGTGCCTGGAGTGGGGACAGGTCATCACTAAGGGAGCAGTTCTTC; CDR3: CAWSGDRSSLREQFF
J: TRBJ1-2; D: TRBD1; V: TRBV20-1; size: many; DNA: TGCAGTGCCGAGAGGGACAGGGTAAACTATGGCTACACCTTC; CDR3: CSAERDRVNYGYTF
J: TRBJ2-3; D: -; V: TRBV12-3/TRBV12-4; size: -; DNA: TGTGCCAGCAGTTTAGGGGGACCCCGCACAGATACGCAGTATTTT; CDR3: CASSLGGPRTDTQYF
J: TRBJ2-7; D: -; V: TRBV7-3; size: many; DNA: TGTGCCAGCAGCTTAATGCCCGGAGCCGAGCAGTACTTC; CDR3: CASSLMPGAEQYF
J: TRBJ2-7; D: -; V: TRBV29-1; size: many; DNA: TGCAGCGTTGCTAGAGGATCCTACGAGCAGTACTTC; CDR3: CSVARGSYEQYF
J: TRBJ1-5; D: -; V: TRBV7-6; size: -; DNA: TGTGCCAGCAGCATGTCTGACTATCAGCCCCAGCATTTT; CDR3: CASSMSDYQPQHF
J: TRBJ2-1; D: -; V: TRBV5-1; size: many; DNA: TGCGCCAGCAGCTCCAGGGATGAGCAGTTCTTC; CDR3: CASSSRDEQFF
J: TRBJ1-1; D: -; V: TRBV7-8; size: -; DNA: TGTGCCAGCAGTTTCGGTCCATCTAACACTGAAGCTTTCTTT; CDR3: CASSFGPSNTEAFF
J: TRBJ2-1; D: -; V: TRBV20-1; size: many; DNA: TGCAGTGCTGAAGCCCGAACAGGCAATGAGCAGTTCTTC; CDR3: CSAEARTGNEQFF
J: TRBJ2-1; D: TRBD2; V: TRBV29-1; size: many; DNA: TGCAGCGTTGTTCCCCCGGGACTAGCGGGAGCTGGGGCCCACAATGAGCAGTTCTTC; CDR3: CSVVPPGLAGAGAHNEQFF
J: TRBJ2-7; D: -; V: TRBV2; size: many; DNA: TGTGCCAGCAGGGTAGCGAGCGAGCAGTACTTC; CDR3: CASRVASEQYF
J: TRBJ2-7; D: -; V: TRBV7-6; size: many; DNA: TGTGCCAGCAGCTTTGCGAGCTCCTACGAGCAGTACTTC; CDR3: CASSFASSYEQYF
J: TRBJ1-5; D: TRBD1; V: TRBV2; size: once; DNA: TGTGCCAGCAAACCGGCAGGGGGACTGGGCAATCAGCCCCAGCATTTT; CDR3: CASKPAGGLGNQPQHF
J: TRBJ2-2; D: -; V: TRBV6-1; size: -; DNA: TGTGCCAGCAGTCCCCTATGGGGGGGCGGGAGAAACACCGGGGAGCTGTTTTTT; CDR3: CASSPLWGGGRNTGELFF
J: TRBJ1-2; D: -; V: TRBV10-3; size: many; DNA: TGTGCCTCGGGGGTCCACGAGGATGGCTACACCTTC; CDR3: CASGVHEDGYTF
J: TRBJ2-7; D: -; V: TRBV28; size: few; DNA: TGTGCCAGCAGCAGTAGCGCCCCGTACTCGGAGCAGTACTTC; CDR3: CASSSSAPYSEQYF
J: TRBJ1-3; D: -; V: TRBV6-5; size: -; DNA: TGTGCCAGCAGTTACTCCCTCGTGCGCGGAAACACCATATATTTT; CDR3: CASSYSLVRGNTIYF